Below are 26 T cell receptor beta chains sequenced from a single sample in a study of control samples from healthy donors and cancer patients. The assay was immunoSEQ multiplex PCR, and TCRdb's table has in-frame clones only and misses some. The sample contains roughly 120,000 clones, approximately 88% of which appear only once. The specimen sequenced was PBMCs. These receptors all come from a woman aged 60 to 75 with lung cancer.

The CDR3 region has the DNA TGTGCCAGCAGAGACGGACAGCCGAACACTGAAGCTTTCTTT. This codes for CASRDGQPNTEAFF. The chain links TRBV3-1 (or the pseudogene TRBV3-2) to TRBJ1-1; maybe TRBD1 (6 bases). In germline, CDR1 is LGHDT, CDR2 YNNKEL (reference sequence). This CDR3 comprises 14 residues. Trimming removed 6 bases at V and 1 base at J, with 12 bases between.

As for this clone: Distinct nucleotide sequences in the sample also encode this CDR3. The chain employs TRBV20-1 and TRBJ1-1, with D uncertain. The germline gives CDR1 DFQATT, CDR2 SNEGSKA (reference sequence). CDR3 length: 11 residues. V lost 2 bases to trimming and J lost 0 bases, with 1 base between them. This CDR3 reads CSARLNTEAFF. CDR3 coding DNA: TGCAGTGCTAGATTGAACACTGAAGCTTTCTTT.

On this clone itself: Because the CDR3's place on the DNA is in doubt, the DNA is left out and the CDR3 is given as listed by TCRdb. The chain uses TRBV12-3 or TRBV12-4 and TRBJ1-4. Termini included, the CDR3 measures 13 amino acids. Here the CDR3 reads CASSSSNNEKLFF.

The chain carries TRBV19 and TRBJ1-2; 10 nucleotides line up with TRBD1. Germline V lookup: CDR1 LNHDA, CDR2 SQIVND (reference sequence). The ends lost 4 bases at V and 8 bases at J; junction bases unmatched: 7. The CDR3 length is 14 residues. The CDR3 DNA follows: TGTGCCAGTAGTACGACAGGGGGCTCCCCCGGCTACACCTTC. Its translation is CASSTTGGSPGYTF.

This clone was picked up a small number of times. The junction differs from germline at one of its ends, possibly a read error. The chain combines TRBV3-1 (or the pseudogene TRBV3-2) with TRBJ2-7; TRBD2 matches 8 bases. CDR1 and CDR2 from the germline V gene are LGHDT and YNNKEL (reference sequence). The CDR3 totals 14 residues. The CDR3 protein is CASRQAGASYEQYF. The CDR3 bases are TGTGCCAGCAGGCAAGCGGGGGCCTCCTACGAGCAGTACTTC.

CDR3 bases: TGTGCCAGCGCGCAGGCTGTAGCGAACACCGGGGAGCTGTTTTTT. Translated: CASAQAVANTGELFF. The chain carries TRBV18 and TRBJ2-2; unclear D gene. This CDR3 has 15 amino acids. V lost 8 bases to trimming and J lost 0 bases, with 13 bases between them. CDR1 and CDR2 (germline): KGHSH, LQKENI.

The chain has TRBV5-4 and TRBJ1-2, with 7 bases aligning to TRBD1. In germline, CDR1 is SGHNT, CDR2 YYREEE (reference sequence). The trim removed 5 bases at V and 3 bases at J, leaving 4 bases unmatched. CDR3 length: 13 residues. CDR3 loop: CASRSGTDYGYTF. The CDR3 DNA sequence: TGTGCCAGCAGGTCCGGGACAGACTATGGCTACACCTTC.

The chain combines TRBV21-1 with TRBJ2-7; the DNA was not compared with TRBD2, the D call given in the table. TRBV21-1 is a recognized pseudogene. The CDR3 consists of 13 residues. The CDR3 DNA reads TGTGCCAGCAGTGAGTCTAGCTCCTACGAGCAGTACTTC. Encoded protein: CASSESSSYEQYF.

V gene TRBV5-4 combines with J gene TRBJ2-2, with 10 bases aligning to TRBD2. Germline loops: CDR1 SGHNT, CDR2 YYREEE (reference sequence). Trimming took 5 bases from V and 3 from J; bases not matched to a gene: 4. The CDR3 is 15 residues long. This CDR3 is CASRTGLADTGELFF. The CDR3 region has the DNA TGTGCCAGCAGAACTGGACTAGCGGACACCGGGGAGCTGTTTTTT.

This clone was seen once. The rearrangement joins TRBV7-9 to TRBJ1-1; tentatively, D is TRBD1 (6 bases). Trimming removed 0 bases at V and 10 bases at J, with 15 bases between. The CDR3 sequence is 14 residues long. Per germline, CDR1 SEHNR and CDR2 FQNEAQ (reference sequence). The CDR3 spells CASSLASGGGGAFF. The CDR3 DNA reads as TGTGCCAGCAGCTTAGCGTCCGGGGGCGGAGGAGCTTTCTTT.

V gene TRBV2 combines with J gene TRBJ1-5, with D uncertain. CDR3 size: 13 residues. CDR1 is SNHLY and CDR2 is FYNNEI in the germline V gene. V shed 4 bases and J shed 0 bases, with 4 bases lying between them. CDR3 sequence reads: CASSANSNQPQHF. CDR3 nucleotides: TGTGCCAGCAGTGCAAATAGCAATCAGCCCCAGCATTTT.

The chain has TRBV12-5 and TRBJ2-1; TRBD2 is a possible D gene (6 bases). The CDR3 is made up of 13 amino acids. Germline V gene lookup returns CDR1 LGHNT and CDR2 FRNRAP. The V gene lost 4 bases and the J gene lost 7 bases, with 11 bases spanning the gap. The chain's CDR3 is CASGWSGGNEQFF. For the CDR3, the DNA is TGTGCTAGTGGTTGGTCCGGGGGTAATGAGCAGTTCTTC.

The chain recombines TRBV19 with TRBJ2-3; possibly TRBD2 for D (6 bases). V was shortened by 3 bases and J by 0 bases, with 13 bases between the two germline ends. The germline V gene encodes CDR1 LNHDA and CDR2 SQIVND (reference sequence). CDR3 length: 16 amino acids. The CDR3 region is CASSIYGLRSTDTQYF. In DNA form, the CDR3 reads TGTGCCAGTAGTATCTATGGACTACGCAGCACAGATACGCAGTATTTT.

This clone was seen just once. A junction boundary mismatches the germline segment, possibly from a read error. This chain links TRBV7-7 with TRBJ2-4; D is ambiguous. This CDR3 has 16 amino acids. The germline V gene has CDR1 SSHAT and CDR2 FNYEAQ (reference sequence). CDR3 coding DNA: TGTGCTAGCAGCTTAGGGCTAGTGGTAGCCAAAAACATTCAGTACTTC. Its translation is CASSLGLVVAKNIQYF.

The chain carries TRBV5-4 and TRBJ2-3; TRBD2 matches at 9 bases. V shed 4 bases, J shed 5 bases, and the junction held 14 bases outside the gene matches. Per the germline V gene, CDR1 is SGHNT and CDR2 is YYREEE (reference sequence). This CDR3 is 17 amino acids long. The CDR3 DNA reads TGTGCCAGCAGCCCCCCGGGACTAGCAAAGTGGAAAGATACGCAGTATTTT. It encodes CASSPPGLAKWKDTQYF. The entire variable domain, with the rest obtained from reference TRBV5-4 and TRBJ2-3, is as follows: ETGVTQSPTHLIKTRGQQVTLRCSSQSGHNTVSWYQQALGQGPQFIFQYYREEENGRGNFPPRFSGLQFPNYSSELNVNALELDDSALYLCASSPPGLAKWKDTQYFGPGTRLTVL.

This clone was observed a handful of times. V is TRBV3-1 (or the pseudogene TRBV3-2) and J is TRBJ1-4; maybe TRBD1 (6 bases). Germline V gives CDR1 LGHDT, CDR2 YNNKEL (reference sequence). The CDR3 covers 11 residues. The V end lost 11 bases, the J end lost 7 bases, and 11 bases lay between the germline ends. CDR3 in DNA: TGTGCCGTCGGACAGCGTGAAAAACTGTTTTTT. Amino acid sequence: CAVGQREKLFF.

The rearrangement uses TRBV5-6 and TRBJ2-1; TRBD2 might be the D (5 bases). This CDR3 region has 14 residues. Trimming pared 3 bases from V and 8 bases from J, leaving 15 bases between. Germline lookup yields CDR1 SGHDT and CDR2 YYEEEE. The CDR3 reads CASSSRAGWDEQFF. The CDR3 DNA reads TGTGCCAGCAGCTCGCGGGCTGGTTGGGATGAGCAGTTCTTC.

The CDR3 protein is CASPLGYF. For the CDR3, the DNA is TGTGCCAGCCCTTTAGGGTACTTC. The chain carries TRBV12-3 or TRBV12-4 and TRBJ2-5; D remains unclear. The CDR3 runs to 8 residues. Trimming took 8 bases from V and 13 from J, leaving 8 bases between them.

The J gene is TRBJ2-7, the V gene TRBV7-2; 11 bases map to TRBD2. Germline assignment: CDR1 SGHTA and CDR2 FQGNSA. The junction had 8 bases not matched to a gene; V was cut back by 2 bases and J by 5 bases. This CDR3 spans 16 amino acids. The CDR3 region is CASSLLVAGGRNEQYF. The CDR3, as DNA: TGTGCCAGCAGCTTACTCGTAGCGGGGGGGAGGAACGAGCAGTACTTC. Full variable domain (outside the CDR3, taken from reference TRBV7-2 and TRBJ2-7): GAGVSQSPSNKVTEKGKDVELRCDPISGHTALYWYRQSLGQGLEFLIYFQGNSAPDKSGLPSDRFSAERTGGSVSTLTIQRTQQEDSAVYLCASSLLVAGGRNEQYFGPGTRLTVT.

The rearrangement links TRBV19 to TRBJ2-2; 8 bases match TRBD1. V lost 4 bases to trimming and J lost 4 bases; unmatched junction nucleotides: 5. CDR1 LNHDA and CDR2 SQIVND come from the germline V gene (reference sequence). The CDR3 is 15 amino acids. The CDR3 sequence: CASSTGQEVTGELFF. Written as DNA, the CDR3 is TGTGCCAGTAGTACGGGACAGGAGGTCACCGGGGAGCTGTTTTTT.

The chain is built from TRBV2 and TRBJ2-1, with 12 bases matching TRBD2. V gave up 2 bases and J gave up 5 bases; unmatched junction bases: 1. There are 15 residues in the CDR3. The V gene's germline CDR1 is SNHLY and CDR2 FYNNEI. CDR3 residues: CASSETSGGHNEQFF. The DNA for the CDR3 is TGTGCCAGCAGTGAAACTAGCGGGGGGCACAATGAGCAGTTCTTC.

The genes are TRBV5-4 and TRBJ1-5; 7 bases are shared with TRBD1. The length of the CDR3 is 16 residues. The germline CDR1 and CDR2 sequences are SGHNT and YYREEE (reference sequence). After removal of 3 bases from V and 9 bases from J, the junction contained 15 bases not matched to a gene. This CDR3 reads CASSSTKRQGGLPQHF. The CDR3 DNA is TGTGCCAGCAGCTCCACAAAGCGACAGGGAGGCTTGCCCCAGCATTTT.

V and J are TRBV18 and TRBJ2-1; TRBD2 is a possible D gene (6 bases). Per germline, CDR1 KGHSH and CDR2 LQKENI. Trimming removed 0 bases at V and 8 bases at J, with 17 bases between. The CDR3 has 16 residues. The CDR3 DNA is TGTGCCAGCTCACCACCGAATCAGGGCAGGAGGGATGAGCAGTTCTTC. Amino acid sequence: CASSPPNQGRRDEQFF.

In the case of this clone: The sample contains more than one DNA sequence encoding this CDR3. The chain joins TRBV11-2 to TRBJ1-5; D not certain. The CDR3 is 13 amino acids. V was trimmed by 1 base and J by 5 bases, leaving 6 bases between them. Germline assignment: CDR1 SGHAT and CDR2 FQNNGV. The CDR3 DNA sequence: TGTGCCAGCAGCTTAGCGGTAGATCAGCCCCAGCATTTT. Residues: CASSLAVDQPQHF.

The CDR3 DNA reads TGTGCCAGCAGCTTTACAGGGGCTGCCCCGTACAATGAGCAGTTCTTC. It yields the protein CASSFTGAAPYNEQFF. The rearrangement links TRBV7-9 to TRBJ2-1; 7 bases are a match to TRBD1. V was pared by 3 bases and J by 4 bases, with 9 bases of the junction left unmatched. Germline CDR1 and CDR2: SEHNR and FQNEAQ (reference sequence). The CDR3 is 16 amino acids. The variable domain in full, completed from reference TRBV7-9 and TRBJ2-1, reads DTGVSQNPRHKITKRGQNVTFRCDPISEHNRLYWYRQTLGQGPEFLTYFQNEAQLEKSRLLSDRFSAERPKGSFSTLEIQRTEQGDSAMYLCASSFTGAAPYNEQFFGPGTRLTVL.

CDR3 DNA: TGTGCCAGCAGCTCCGGGACTATTAACTATGGCTACACCTTC. Its protein is CASSSGTINYGYTF. V is TRBV11-2 and J is TRBJ1-2, with D possibly being TRBD1 (5 bases). With 4 bases removed from V and 1 base from J, the gap between germline ends came to 10 bases. CDR3 size: 14 residues. CDR1 and CDR2 from the germline V gene are SGHAT and FQNNGV.